This T cell receptor beta chain was obtained from a study of T-cell reconstitution after alpha-beta-depleted transplantation in children. TCRbeta library construction was performed incorporating unique molecular identifiers. TCRdb passed the PCR reads through MiXCR, listing each CDR3 protein once. The sample shows about 160,000 distinct CDR3 sequences, over 8.5% of them seen only once. The CDR3 loop spans 15 amino acids. Trimming removed 4 bases at V and 3 bases at J, with 16 bases between. CDR1 and CDR2 (germline): SGHTA, FQGNSA. Study-level points and caveats: T-cell counts and diversity at one year following transplant were attributed mainly to newly produced T cells. About two months after transplant, alpha-beta T cells reportedly came from several hundred expanded graft clones. Elevated TCRbeta diversity at day 60 was traced, in some patients, to surviving recipient T cells and thymic progenitors.

As for this clonotype: The antigen is unknown.

The chain employs TRBV7-2 and TRBJ2-7, with D perhaps being TRBD1 or TRBD2 (5 bases each). This clonotype was obtained from a boy aged 2 to 10 with acute myeloid leukemia, due to receive a stem cell transplant. The starting material was PBMCs, obtained before TCRalphabeta/CD19-depleted stem cell transplant. This chain's CDR3 is CASSWGSTPYYEQYF. DNA of the CDR3: TGTGCCAGCAGCTGGGGGTCTACCCCTTACTACGAGCAGTACTTC.